This T cell receptor beta chain originates from a study of T cell responses to AZD1222 COVID-19 vaccine. This CDR3 is 12 amino acids long. Germline lookup yields CDR1 SNHLY and CDR2 FYNNEI. V dropped 6 bases and J dropped 3 bases, with 8 bases sitting between them. Measured with immunoSEQ multiplex PCR; TCRdb has only the in-frame clones, and not every one. The table includes approximately 160,000 clones, around 90% detected once. The gene calls are TRBV2 and TRBJ1-1; no reliable D call. The specimen comprised peripheral blood, sampled on day 0 of AZD1222 vaccination. The origin of this receptor is an adult in good health. The CDR3 region has the DNA TGTGCCAGCAGGGGGAGCGACACTGAAGCTTTCTTT. The encoded protein is CASRGSDTEAFF.